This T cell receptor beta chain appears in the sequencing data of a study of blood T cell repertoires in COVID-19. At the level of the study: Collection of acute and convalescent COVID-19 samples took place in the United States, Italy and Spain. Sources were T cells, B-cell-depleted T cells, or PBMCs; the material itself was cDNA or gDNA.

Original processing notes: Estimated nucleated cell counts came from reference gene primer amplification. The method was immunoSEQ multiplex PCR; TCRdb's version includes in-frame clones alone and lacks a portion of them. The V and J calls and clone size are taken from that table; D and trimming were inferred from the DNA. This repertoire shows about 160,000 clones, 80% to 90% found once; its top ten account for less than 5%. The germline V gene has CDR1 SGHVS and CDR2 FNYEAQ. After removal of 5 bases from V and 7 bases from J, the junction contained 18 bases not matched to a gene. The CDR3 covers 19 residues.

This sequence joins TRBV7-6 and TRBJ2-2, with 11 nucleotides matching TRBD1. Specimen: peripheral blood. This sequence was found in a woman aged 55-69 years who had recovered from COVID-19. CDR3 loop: CASSPVPPGQGVRGGELFF. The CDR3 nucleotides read TGTGCCAGCAGCCCAGTACCTCCGGGACAGGGGGTCCGAGGCGGGGAGCTGTTTTTT.